Listed below are T cell receptor beta chains from one sample, sequenced in a study of T cell responses to AZD1222 COVID-19 vaccine. The table came from immunoSEQ multiplex PCR; TCRdb's copy has only in-frame clones and leaves some out. The sample holds about 130,000 clones, around 84% seen once. The sample was peripheral blood, taken on day 0 of AZD1222 vaccination. The origin of the receptors is an adult in good health. The CDR3 runs from the conserved cysteine through the conserved F or W. The order of the fields is clone size, V gene, D gene, CDR3 length, J gene, CDR3 DNA, CDR3 protein. A D gene is named only where the DNA matches it firmly. Size is omitted from some rows. Given values are once, few, many or a class for expanded clones.

clone_size: .; v_call: TRBV13; d_call: .; cdr3_length: 16; j_call: TRBJ1-1; cdr3_nt: TGTGCCAGCAGCATGGGGGTCGGCCCTGGGAACACTGAAGCTTTCTTT; cdr3_aa: CASSMGVGPGNTEAFF
clone_size: once; v_call: TRBV5-6; d_call: .; cdr3_length: 15; j_call: TRBJ1-5; cdr3_nt: TGTGCCAGCAGCTTGAGGGGTTCGGGCAATCAGCCCCAGCATTTT; cdr3_aa: CASSLRGSGNQPQHF
clone_size: .; v_call: TRBV6-2/TRBV6-3; d_call: TRBD1; cdr3_length: 17; j_call: TRBJ1-6; cdr3_nt: TGTGCCAGCAGCCCTTGGACAGGGCTGTTTTATAATTCACCCCTCCACTTT; cdr3_aa: CASSPWTGLFYNSPLHF
clone_size: .; v_call: TRBV9; d_call: .; cdr3_length: 13; j_call: TRBJ1-6; cdr3_nt: TGTGCCAGCAGCGTAGGAGGGAATTCACCCCTCCACTTT; cdr3_aa: CASSVGGNSPLHF
clone_size: .; v_call: TRBV28; d_call: .; cdr3_length: 13; j_call: TRBJ2-5; cdr3_nt: TGTGCCAGCAGCGAGACTCCCTTCGAGACCCAGTACTTC; cdr3_aa: CASSETPFETQYF
clone_size: .; v_call: TRBV6-2/TRBV6-3; d_call: TRBD1; cdr3_length: 13; j_call: TRBJ1-2; cdr3_nt: TGTGCCAGCAGTTCACCAGGGGGCTATGGCTACACCTTC; cdr3_aa: CASSSPGGYGYTF
clone_size: .; v_call: TRBV27; d_call: TRBD1; cdr3_length: 17; j_call: TRBJ2-3; cdr3_nt: TGTGCCAGCAGTCCCGGGACAGGGGAGTATGGCACAGATACGCAGTATTTT; cdr3_aa: CASSPGTGEYGTDTQYF
clone_size: .; v_call: TRBV9; d_call: .; cdr3_length: 15; j_call: TRBJ1-3; cdr3_nt: TGTGCCAGCAGCGTAGCCCCCCTGGAGGGGAACACCATATATTTT; cdr3_aa: CASSVAPLEGNTIYF
clone_size: once; v_call: TRBV2; d_call: TRBD1; cdr3_length: 19; j_call: TRBJ1-2; cdr3_nt: TGTGCCAGCAGGATCGACACAGGGGGACCAGGACGGAGGGACTATGGCTACACCTTC; cdr3_aa: CASRIDTGGPGRRDYGYTF
clone_size: .; v_call: TRBV5-4; d_call: .; cdr3_length: 15; j_call: TRBJ2-2; cdr3_nt: TGTGCCAGCAGCTCCCGGACGAGGAACACCGGGGAGCTGTTTTTT; cdr3_aa: CASSSRTRNTGELFF
clone_size: .; v_call: TRBV11-3; d_call: .; cdr3_length: 14; j_call: TRBJ1-1; cdr3_nt: TGTGCCAGCAGCTTAGGGGGGGGCAACACTGAAGCTTTCTTT; cdr3_aa: CASSLGGGNTEAFF
clone_size: few; v_call: TRBV28; d_call: .; cdr3_length: 10; j_call: TRBJ1-4; cdr3_nt: TGTGCCTCCCAGAATGAAAAACTGTTTTTT; cdr3_aa: CASQNEKLFF
clone_size: many; v_call: TRBV6-1; d_call: .; cdr3_length: 14; j_call: TRBJ1-5; cdr3_nt: TGTGCCAGCAGTGAAGCGGAGGGAGGCCAGCCCCAGCATTTT; cdr3_aa: CASSEAEGGQPQHF
clone_size: few; v_call: TRBV18; d_call: TRBD1; cdr3_length: 15; j_call: TRBJ2-7; cdr3_nt: TGTGCCAGCTCACCACCTGGGGACAGATCGGGTGAGCAGTACTTC; cdr3_aa: CASSPPGDRSGEQYF
clone_size: .; v_call: TRBV28; d_call: TRBD1; cdr3_length: 14; j_call: TRBJ1-1; cdr3_nt: TGTGCCAGCGGCGTTCCGGGACAGCCCTATGAAGCTTTCTTT; cdr3_aa: CASGVPGQPYEAFF
clone_size: .; v_call: TRBV7-6; d_call: .; cdr3_length: 17; j_call: TRBJ1-3; cdr3_nt: TGTGCCAGCAGCTTTTTCCCCCCCGGAGACTCTGGAAACACCATATATTTT; cdr3_aa: CASSFFPPGDSGNTIYF
clone_size: .; v_call: TRBV2; d_call: TRBD1; cdr3_length: 18; j_call: TRBJ1-1; cdr3_nt: TGTGCCAGCGGTCCCGGGACAGGGACAAGGCCAGGAGGAACTGAAGCTTTCTTT; cdr3_aa: CASGPGTGTRPGGTEAFF
clone_size: .; v_call: TRBV7-9; d_call: .; cdr3_length: 15; j_call: TRBJ1-4; cdr3_nt: TGTGCCAGCAGTCCAAAGAGGTCAACTAATGAAAAACTGTTTTTT; cdr3_aa: CASSPKRSTNEKLFF
clone_size: .; v_call: TRBV29-1; d_call: .; cdr3_length: 14; j_call: TRBJ1-1; cdr3_nt: TGCAGCGTTGTCACGGCAACCATGAACACTGAAGCTTTCTTT; cdr3_aa: CSVVTATMNTEAFF
clone_size: .; v_call: TRBV5-4; d_call: .; cdr3_length: 15; j_call: TRBJ2-6; cdr3_nt: TGTGCCAGCAGCTCAGGGGGGACTGGGGCCAACGTCCTGACTTTC; cdr3_aa: CASSSGGTGANVLTF
clone_size: .; v_call: TRBV5-1; d_call: TRBD1; cdr3_length: 16; j_call: TRBJ2-2; cdr3_nt: TGCGCCAGCAGCTCTCCGACAGGGGGGAACACCGGGGAGCTGTTTTTT; cdr3_aa: CASSSPTGGNTGELFF
clone_size: few; v_call: TRBV28; d_call: .; cdr3_length: 15; j_call: TRBJ1-5; cdr3_nt: TGTGCCAGCAGTTTATGGGGTGATAGCAATCAGCCCCAGCATTTT; cdr3_aa: CASSLWGDSNQPQHF
clone_size: .; v_call: TRBV6-5; d_call: TRBD1; cdr3_length: 15; j_call: TRBJ2-7; cdr3_nt: TGTGCCAGCAGTTACTCCCCCGACAGGGGGGGCGAGCAGTACTTC; cdr3_aa: CASSYSPDRGGEQYF
clone_size: .; v_call: TRBV19; d_call: TRBD2; cdr3_length: 15; j_call: TRBJ2-5; cdr3_nt: TGTGCCAGTAGTATAGGTGGCGGGGGACAAGAGACCCAGTACTTC; cdr3_aa: CASSIGGGGQETQYF
clone_size: .; v_call: TRBV2; d_call: .; cdr3_length: 15; j_call: TRBJ1-5; cdr3_nt: TGTGCCAGCAGTGAAATGGGCATACCCAATCAGCCCCAGCATTTT; cdr3_aa: CASSEMGIPNQPQHF
clone_size: .; v_call: TRBV5-4; d_call: .; cdr3_length: 16; j_call: TRBJ1-1; cdr3_nt: TGTGCCAGCAGCCCCTCAAGGGGGGCGCGTGAGACTGAAGCTTTCTTT; cdr3_aa: CASSPSRGARETEAFF
clone_size: .; v_call: TRBV19; d_call: TRBD1; cdr3_length: 15; j_call: TRBJ1-5; cdr3_nt: TGTGCCAGTAGTAACCGACAGGGGGGCAATCAGCCCCAGCATTTT; cdr3_aa: CASSNRQGGNQPQHF
clone_size: .; v_call: TRBV30; d_call: .; cdr3_length: 16; j_call: TRBJ1-5; cdr3_nt: TGTGCCTGGAGTGTAGGCGGGGGACGCCTAAATCAGCCCCAGCATTTT; cdr3_aa: CAWSVGGGRLNQPQHF